A single sample is the source of the 27 T cell receptor beta chains below, sequenced in a study of human T cells and chemical hapten exposure (dated by TCRdb to about 2021). This sample's time point label indicates: patch test 1, 2 weeks after DPC sensitization. The label giving this sample's treatment or condition can be read as: therapeutic diphenylcyclopropenone sensitization with weekly scalp DPC. Library preparation was by RACE. The data were produced on a NextSeq 500. Through fastp at Q25 and MiXCR, TCRdb rebuilt clones from the public reads, retaining in-frame beta chains. Each CDR3 protein gets just one entry, which takes the most common genes and DNA from the rows behind it. A total of some 400,000 distinct CDR3 sequences appear in this sample, approximately 5% of them only once. 2% to 2.5% of the sample is taken by the ten largest. The source material was whole blood, sampled in connection with sensitization to the hapten diphenylcyclopropenone (DPC). The source of these receptors is a woman in her fifties or sixties with alopecia areata. Some clones in this sample may be carry-over from other donors' samples.

This clonotype has ten or more counts. The V call is TRBV20-1, the J call TRBJ2-7; D is possibly TRBD2 (7 bases). The germline CDR1 and CDR2 sequences are DFQATT and SNEGSKA (reference sequence). This CDR3 is built from 15 residues. The V gene lost 1 base and the J gene lost 7 bases, with 20 bases spanning the gap. The CDR3 sequence is CSARVPGGVMREQYF. The DNA for the CDR3 is TGCAGTGCTAGAGTCCCGGGGGGCGTGATGAGAGAGCAGTACTTC.

This clonotype has a count of ten or more. The chain has TRBV6-2 or TRBV6-3 and TRBJ1-1, with unresolved D. V lost 8 bases, J lost 4 bases, and 11 bases lay in between. CDR1 and CDR2 from the germline V gene are MNHEY and SVGEGT. This CDR3 spans 12 amino acids. The CDR3 loop is CASEPAGTEAFF. In nucleotides, the CDR3 is TGTGCCAGCGAACCCGCCGGCACTGAAGCTTTCTTT.

The chain joins TRBV5-1 to TRBJ2-1; 9 bases match TRBD2. The CDR3 has 15 amino acids. V dropped 0 bases and J dropped 7; count of bases not matched to a gene: 5. Germline V CDR1 and CDR2: SGHRS, YFSETQ. The CDR3 sequence: CASSLGASGENEQFF. DNA of the CDR3: TGCGCCAGCAGCTTGGGGGCTAGCGGGGAGAATGAGCAGTTCTTC. Full variable domain (outside the CDR3, taken from reference TRBV5-1 and TRBJ2-1): KAGVTQTPRYLIKTRGQQVTLSCSPISGHRSVSWYQQTPGQGLQFLFEYFSETQRNKGNFPGRFSGRQFSNSRSEMNVSTLELGDSALYLCASSLGASGENEQFFGPGTRLTVL.

The chain combines TRBV14 with TRBJ2-7, with a tentative D call TRBD2 (6 bases). Germline lookup yields CDR1 SGHDN and CDR2 FVKESK. V shed 2 bases and J shed 3 bases, with 14 bases lying between them. The length of the CDR3 is 15 residues. This CDR3 reads CASSQSGGDRYEQYF. The CDR3 bases are TGTGCCAGCAGCCAAAGCGGCGGGGACCGCTACGAGCAGTACTTC.

This clonotype was seen repeatedly, ten times or more. The chain couples TRBV12-3 or TRBV12-4 to TRBJ2-1; D might be TRBD2 (5 bases). This CDR3 has 14 amino acids. V lost 10 bases and J 3 bases, leaving 16 bases between the germline ends. The DNA of the CDR3 is TGTGCCACCAACTCGGGGTTAAACTACAATGAGCAGTTCTTC. This gives the protein CATNSGLNYNEQFF.

V and J are TRBV12-3 or TRBV12-4 and TRBJ2-1; maybe TRBD1 (6 bases). Deletions cut 4 bases from V and 8 bases from J, with 12 bases between. The CDR3 loop spans 13 amino acids. This CDR3 reads CASSSQGYDEQFF. In nucleotides, the CDR3 is TGTGCCAGCAGTTCTCAGGGGTATGATGAGCAGTTCTTC.

This chain's CDR3 is CASSLAGGPDNEQFF. CDR3 coding DNA: TGTGCCAGCAGCTTAGCGGGAGGGCCCGACAATGAGCAGTTCTTC. The V gene is TRBV28, the J gene TRBJ2-1; 11 positions agree with TRBD2. The CDR3 has 15 residues. The germline V gene encodes CDR1 MDHEN and CDR2 SYDVKM. The ends lost 6 bases at V and 5 bases at J; junction bases unmatched: 6.

At least ten counts were recorded for this clonotype. The chain is built from TRBV2 and TRBJ2-4, with TRBD1 as a possible D gene (5 bases). Germline CDR1 is SNHLY and CDR2 is FYNNEI. The CDR3 sequence is 12 residues long. The V and J ends lost 2 bases and 7 bases respectively, with 6 bases between them. DNA for the CDR3: TGTGCCAGCAGTGAACAGGGCAACATTCAGTACTTC. This encodes CASSEQGNIQYF.

The CDR3 region has the DNA TGTGCCAGCCTAGACAGGGCCAGCACAGATACGCAGTATTTT. This encodes CASLDRASTDTQYF. The genes are TRBV27 and TRBJ2-3, with 7 nucleotides matching TRBD1. Germline CDR1 is MNHEY and CDR2 is SMNVEV (reference sequence). The trim removed 8 bases at V and 0 bases at J, leaving 5 bases unmatched. The CDR3 covers 14 residues.

This clonotype was seen many times. The chain links TRBV12-3 or TRBV12-4 to TRBJ2-3; 8 bases map to TRBD2. V was pared by 5 bases and J by 4 bases, with 8 bases of the junction left unmatched. The CDR3 consists of 15 residues. The DNA for the CDR3 is TGTGCCAGCAGTCCACTAGCGGCAAACTCAGATACGCAGTATTTT. It codes for CASSPLAANSDTQYF.

This clonotype was counted between two and nine times. The V and J genes are TRBV28 and TRBJ1-2; D unresolved. Germline CDR1 MDHEN, CDR2 SYDVKM. The CDR3 totals 12 residues. The germline V and J ends were trimmed by 6 bases and 5 bases, with 10 bases remaining between them. The CDR3 loop reads CASRGYRYGYTF. CDR3 in DNA: TGTGCCAGCAGGGGGTACAGATATGGCTACACCTTC.

This clonotype was counted ten times or more. The chain links TRBV7-2 to TRBJ1-5; unclear D gene. The CDR3 runs to 13 residues. Trimming left V 2 bases short and J 1 base short, with 3 bases between. Germline values: CDR1 SGHTA, CDR2 FQGNSA. The CDR3 loop is CASSLKSNQPQHF. For the CDR3, the DNA is TGTGCCAGCAGCTTAAAAAGCAATCAGCCCCAGCATTTT. The variable domain in full, completed from reference TRBV7-2 and TRBJ1-5, reads GAGVSQSPSNKVTEKGKDVELRCDPISGHTALYWYRQSLGQGLEFLIYFQGNSAPDKSGLPSDRFSAERTGGSVSTLTIQRTQQEDSAVYLCASSLKSNQPQHFGDGTRLSIL.

In its sample, this clonotype was seen a few times. The rearrangement joins TRBV23-1 to TRBJ1-1; D is unresolved. TRBV23-1 has ORF status, its function being uncertain. V was clipped by 4 bases and J by 4 bases, with 13 bases between them. The CDR3 totals 14 residues. CDR3 nucleotides: TGCGCCAGCAGTCGCAAAGGGAAGGGCACTGAAGCTTTCTTT. It specifies CASSRKGKGTEAFF.

This clonotype has only a few counts. The V and J genes are TRBV12-3 or TRBV12-4 and TRBJ2-1; D is undetermined. This CDR3 has 13 residues. V was clipped by 0 bases and J by 7 bases, with 7 bases between them. The CDR3 DNA sequence: TGTGCCAGCAGTTTAGCGCTCGATAATGAGCAGTTCTTC. Translating it yields CASSLALDNEQFF.

At least ten counts were recorded for this clonotype. The chain is built from TRBV28 and TRBJ2-5, with 8 nucleotides matching TRBD1. Germline values: CDR1 MDHEN, CDR2 SYDVKM. With 4 bases clipped from V and 2 bases from J, the junction kept 0 bases outside the gene matches. This CDR3 region has 13 residues. The CDR3 DNA sequence: TGTGCCAGCAGTTGGGACAGGCAAGAGACCCAGTACTTC. Protein: CASSWDRQETQYF.

This clonotype was found many times. The rearrangement joins TRBV6-6 to TRBJ2-3, with D perhaps TRBD2 (5 bases). This CDR3 is 13 amino acids long. Trimming shortened V by 4 bases and J by 3 bases, and 8 bases separated the two germline ends. The germline CDR1 and CDR2 sequences are MNHNY and SVGAGI (reference sequence). The CDR3 coding sequence is TGTGCCAGCAGTTCGAGGGCGACAGATACGCAGTATTTT. Protein product: CASSSRATDTQYF.

This clonotype appeared a few times. The chain recombines TRBV19 with TRBJ1-5, with D maybe TRBD1 (5 bases). V was shortened by 3 bases and J by 7 bases, with 10 bases between the two germline ends. Germline V gene sequence: CDR1 LNHDA, CDR2 SQIVND (reference sequence). The CDR3 consists of 13 residues. CDR3 DNA sequence: TGTGCCAGTAGTATCTTTGACAGCCAGCCCCAGCATTTT. This codes for CASSIFDSQPQHF. Full variable domain (remainder filled in from reference TRBV19 and TRBJ1-5): DGGITQSPKYLFRKEGQNVTLSCEQNLNHDAMYWYRQDPGQGLRLIYYSQIVNDFQKGDIAEGYSVSREKKESFPLTVTSAQKNPTAFYLCASSIFDSQPQHFGDGTRLSIL.

This clonotype was counted ten times or more. This chain connects TRBV7-2 to TRBJ2-1; D possibly corresponds to TRBD2 (6 bases). V was shortened by 7 bases and J by 9 bases, with 19 bases between the two germline ends. CDR1 is SGHTA, CDR2 FQGNSA, per germline. The CDR3 has 14 amino acids. The CDR3 loop is CASTQAGPNGEQFF. The CDR3 DNA reads TGTGCCAGCACCCAAGCGGGTCCCAACGGTGAGCAGTTCTTC.

The rearrangement joins TRBV6-2 or TRBV6-3 to TRBJ2-2; 7 bases fit TRBD2. CDR1 and CDR2 (germline): MNHEY, SVGEGT. This CDR3 is built from 16 residues. Germline trimming cut 7 bases from V and 6 bases from J; bases unmatched to any gene: 14. The CDR3 DNA follows: TGTGCCAGCACTCTCTCGGGGAGCGGGGCGGCCGGGGAGCTGTTTTTT. It translates to CASTLSGSGAAGELFF.

This clonotype has ten or more counts. This chain joins TRBV6-5 and TRBJ1-5; 9 bases align to TRBD1. The CDR3 consists of 18 residues. J gave up 6 bases and V 2 bases, and 14 bases lay outside the gene matches. Germline V gene data show CDR1 as MNHEY and CDR2 as SVGAGI. This CDR3 reads CASSYAVPGQGGGQPQHF. The CDR3 bases are TGTGCCAGCAGTTACGCCGTTCCGGGACAGGGAGGGGGTCAGCCCCAGCATTTT.

This clonotype came up many times. The rearrangement joins TRBV12-3 or TRBV12-4 to TRBJ2-2, with D possibly being TRBD2 (6 bases). CDR3 size: 16 residues. The V gene lost 5 bases and the J gene lost 1 base, with 14 bases spanning the gap. In DNA form, the CDR3 reads TGTGCCAGCAGTATCCGCGGGGCTATGAACACCGGGGAGCTGTTTTTT. It yields the protein CASSIRGAMNTGELFF.

This clonotype was detected many times. The chain combines TRBV12-5 with TRBJ2-7, with 8 bases matching TRBD2. This CDR3 region has 13 residues. Per germline, CDR1 LGHNT and CDR2 FRNRAP. Trimming took 7 bases from V and 6 from J; bases not matched to a gene: 8. CDR3 in DNA: TGTGCTAGTGCCCCGCCGGGGGGGCGCGAGCAGTACTTC. It specifies CASAPPGGREQYF.

This clonotype was detected only a few times. The chain joins TRBV7-7 to TRBJ2-3, with 7 nucleotides matching TRBD1. The CDR3 is made up of 17 amino acids. The germline V gene has CDR1 SSHAT and CDR2 FNYEAQ (reference sequence). V was pared by 1 base and J by 0 bases, with 7 bases of the junction left unmatched. The CDR3 nucleotides are TGTGCCAGCAGCTTAGGGAGTGGCAGGGGGAGCACAGATACGCAGTATTTT. Translated, it gives CASSLGSGRGSTDTQYF.

This clonotype has ten or more counts. This chain links TRBV5-1 with TRBJ2-7, with 10 bases aligning to TRBD2. Germline lookup yields CDR1 SGHRS and CDR2 YFSETQ. Germline trimming cut 6 bases from V and 7 bases from J; bases unmatched to any gene: 10. The CDR3 totals 14 residues. CDR3 protein: CASKASGSLGEQYF. CDR3 bases: TGCGCCAGCAAGGCTAGCGGGAGCCTCGGGGAGCAGTACTTC.

This clonotype occurred many times. This chain links TRBV14 with TRBJ1-5, with D perhaps TRBD1 (5 bases). Germline-derived CDR1 and CDR2 are SGHDN and FVKESK. Trimming stripped 9 bases from V and 7 bases from J, with 13 bases between. CDR3 size: 12 residues. The chain's CDR3 is CASSQGGQPQHF. The DNA of the CDR3 is TGTGCCAGTAGTCAGGGAGGACAGCCCCAGCATTTT.

This clonotype was found many times. The rearrangement links TRBV5-1 to TRBJ2-3; 7 bases are a match to TRBD2. The CDR3 is 15 residues long. From germline, CDR1 is SGHRS and CDR2 YFSETQ. Losses at the gene ends were 5 bases for V and 2 bases for J; bases not matched to a gene: 8. CDR3 nucleotide sequence: TGCGCCAGCAGAAGATCCGGGACTAACACAGATACGCAGTATTTT. Translating it yields CASRRSGTNTDTQYF.

This clonotype was detected many times. V gene TRBV2 combines with J gene TRBJ2-3, with TRBD2 matching 11 bases. Germline CDR1 SNHLY, CDR2 FYNNEI. Trimming took 4 bases from V and 3 from J; bases not matched to a gene: 3. The CDR3 consists of 15 residues. CDR3 nucleotides: TGTGCCAGCAGTGGGGGACTAGCGGAGACAGATACGCAGTATTTT. Its protein is CASSGGLAETDTQYF.